Each of the 30 T cell receptor beta chains below was sequenced from the same sample in a study of shared clonotypes between healthy human individuals (dated by TCRdb to the early 2020s). CD8 naive samples were CD45RO-negative cells positively selected for CCR7, giving a CD45RA+CCR7+ population that excluded TemRA cells. The receptor library was made with the immunoSEQ multiplex PCR assay. TCRdb obtained this table from immuneACCESS and retained in-frame rearrangements with V and J assigned. These tables miss some clones; where compared with another copy, unresolved V genes account for less than half of the shortfall, and the remainder is unexplained. This sample has around 1.9 million clones in its table, and 80% to 95% of those were observed once. The top ten constitute around 1.8% of the sample. Sequences were obtained from naive CD8+ T cells from PBMCs. This sample's cell subset or site label indicates: CD45RA+CCR7+. The receptor source for this set is a man aged 18 to 30 in good health. Some clones in this sample may be carry-over from other donors' samples.

The chain is built from TRBV19 and TRBJ1-1, with unresolved D. The CDR3 is made up of 11 amino acids. Trimming pared 6 bases from V and 8 bases from J, leaving 10 bases between. CDR1 LNHDA and CDR2 SQIVND come from the germline V gene (reference sequence). CDR3 sequence reads: CASRDGREAFF. CDR3 nucleotide sequence: TGTGCCAGTAGGGACGGGAGGGAAGCTTTCTTT.

The rearrangement links TRBV5-4 to TRBJ1-2, with 7 positions matching TRBD1. The germline V gene has CDR1 SGHNT and CDR2 YYREEE (reference sequence). With 4 bases clipped from V and 2 bases from J, the junction kept 11 bases outside the gene matches. CDR3 length: 16 amino acids. The CDR3 here is CASSPGEGAFNYGYTF. CDR3 sequence (DNA): TGTGCCAGCAGCCCCGGTGAGGGGGCCTTCAACTATGGCTACACCTTC.

The V call is TRBV2, the J call TRBJ1-2; tentatively, D is TRBD1 (5 bases). V lost 8 bases, J lost 4 bases, and 14 bases lay in between. CDR3 length: 13 residues. Germline lookup yields CDR1 SNHLY and CDR2 FYNNEI. The CDR3 sequence is CASDDSSVYGYTF. The DNA for the CDR3 is TGTGCCAGCGATGACAGTTCAGTCTATGGCTACACCTTC.

J is TRBJ2-7 and V is TRBV18; D tentatively fits TRBD1 or TRBD2 (5 bases each). In germline, CDR1 is KGHSH, CDR2 LQKENI. The CDR3 runs to 15 residues. The V gene lost 4 bases and the J gene lost 0 bases, with 13 bases spanning the gap. The CDR3 is CASSRWDRLSYEQYF. In nucleotides, the CDR3 is TGTGCCAGCTCACGATGGGACCGCCTCTCCTACGAGCAGTACTTC.

This chain links TRBV11-2 with TRBJ2-3, with TRBD2 matching 7 bases. The V gene's germline CDR1 is SGHAT and CDR2 FQNNGV. The CDR3 runs to 14 residues. With 6 bases clipped from V and 6 bases from J, the junction kept 9 bases outside the gene matches. The CDR3 region has the DNA TGTGCCAGCAGTTTCCGACTAGCAGCCGATACGCAGTATTTT. It translates to CASSFRLAADTQYF.

V usage is TRBV7-9 and J usage is TRBJ2-4, with D possibly matching TRBD2 (7 bases). The germline CDR1 and CDR2 sequences are SEHNR and FQNEAQ (reference sequence). The CDR3 consists of 17 residues. V was shortened by 2 bases and J by 0 bases, with 14 bases between the two germline ends. Written as DNA, the CDR3 is TGTGCCAGCAGCTTACTAATGGGGGGGCTAGCCAAAAACATTCAGTACTTC. Its protein product is CASSLLMGGLAKNIQYF.

This clone was picked up one time. The chain recombines TRBV7-9 with TRBJ2-6; D is ambiguous. The germline gives CDR1 SEHNR, CDR2 FQNEAQ (reference sequence). V lost 4 bases, J lost 2 bases, and 12 bases lay in between. The CDR3 totals 16 residues. The CDR3 loop is CASSSPGEAGANVLTF. CDR3 nucleotides: TGTGCCAGCAGCTCCCCTGGAGAGGCTGGGGCCAACGTCCTGACTTTC.

The V call is TRBV7-9, the J call TRBJ2-7; D perhaps matches TRBD2 (6 bases). Germline CDR1 reads SEHNR; CDR2 reads FQNEAQ (reference sequence). The CDR3 covers 14 residues. Trimming took off 4 bases at V and 0 bases at J, with 10 bases between the two ends. Written as DNA, the CDR3 is TGTGCCAGCAGCTCTGCGGGGAGCTCCTACGAGCAGTACTTC. Protein: CASSSAGSSYEQYF.

This chain connects TRBV28 to TRBJ1-1; 8 nucleotides agree with TRBD1. CDR1 and CDR2 (germline): MDHEN, SYDVKM. The V segment lost 5 bases and the J segment 5 bases; nucleotides outside the gene matches: 10. The CDR3 length is 15 residues. CDR3 DNA: TGTGCCAGCAGTCTTCAGGGGGCTGGTTTTACTGAAGCTTTCTTT. Its translation: CASSLQGAGFTEAFF.

The chain uses TRBV5-4 and TRBJ2-7; 8 nucleotides line up with TRBD2. Germline loops: CDR1 SGHNT, CDR2 YYREEE (reference sequence). V gave up 4 bases and J gave up 0 bases; unmatched junction bases: 6. The CDR3 extends over 15 amino acids. Written as DNA, the CDR3 is TGTGCCAGCAGCGCCCGGACTAGCCTCTCCTACGAGCAGTACTTC. It translates to CASSARTSLSYEQYF.

In this sample, this clone turned up a few times. The sample contains more than one DNA sequence encoding this CDR3. The rearrangement uses TRBV28 and TRBJ1-2, with D possibly TRBD1 on 5 matching bases. Trimming cost V 6 bases and J 2 bases, with 10 bases left between them. CDR3 size: 13 residues. Per the germline V gene, CDR1 is MDHEN and CDR2 is SYDVKM. The CDR3: CASRPTANYGYTF. CDR3 in DNA: TGTGCCAGCAGACCGACAGCCAACTATGGCTACACCTTC.

The rearrangement uses TRBV7-9 and TRBJ1-1; TRBD1 agrees at 7 bases. Germline assignment: CDR1 SEHNR and CDR2 FQNEAQ (reference sequence). The CDR3 has 15 amino acids. Losses at the gene ends were 5 bases for V and 3 bases for J; bases not matched to a gene: 9. CDR3 protein: CASSLPPGTDTEAFF. The CDR3 DNA follows: TGTGCCAGCAGCCTTCCCCCCGGGACAGACACTGAAGCTTTCTTT. The variable domain in full, with the rest retrieved from reference TRBV7-9 and TRBJ1-1, is DTGVSQNPRHKITKRGQNVTFRCDPISEHNRLYWYRQTLGQGPEFLTYFQNEAQLEKSRLLSDRFSAERPKGSFSTLEIQRTEQGDSAMYLCASSLPPGTDTEAFFGQGTRLTVV.

The chain recombines TRBV18 with TRBJ2-3; 9 nucleotides match TRBD2. Trimming cost V 4 bases and J 5 bases; bases outside gene matches: 13. Germline V lookup: CDR1 KGHSH, CDR2 LQKENI. The CDR3 loop spans 17 amino acids. The CDR3 sequence: CASSQPIAGVQGDTQYF. The CDR3 DNA sequence: TGTGCCAGCTCACAGCCTATAGCGGGAGTGCAGGGAGATACGCAGTATTTT.

The rearrangement joins TRBV7-2 to TRBJ2-3, with D perhaps being TRBD1 or TRBD2 (5 bases each). Trimming took 6 bases from V and 1 from J, leaving 14 bases between them. CDR1 SGHTA and CDR2 FQGNSA come from the germline V gene. The CDR3 is 15 amino acids. CDR3 amino acids: CASSLTRGGTDTQYF. In DNA, the CDR3 is TGTGCCAGCAGTTTAACTAGGGGCGGCACAGATACGCAGTATTTT.

The gene calls are TRBV9 and TRBJ1-2; 8 bases fit TRBD1. CDR1 and CDR2 (germline): SGDLS, YYNGEE. This CDR3 comprises 13 residues. The J segment lost 5 bases and the V segment lost 3 bases, leaving 3 bases of the junction unmatched. The CDR3 bases are TGTGCCAGCAGCGCGGACAGGGAGTATGGCTACACCTTC. Translating it yields CASSADREYGYTF.

CDR3 residues: CASSGSGTSGSPLHF. Here the CDR3 DNA reads TGTGCCAGCAGCGGATCCGGGACATCGGGCTCACCCCTCCACTTT. The chain joins TRBV9 to TRBJ1-6, with TRBD1 as a possible D gene (6 bases). This CDR3 spans 15 amino acids. Trimming removed 3 bases at V and 10 bases at J, with 17 bases between. The germline V gene has CDR1 SGDLS and CDR2 YYNGEE.

CDR3 bases: TGTGCCAGCAGCTTAGATAACAGACTAAATTACAATGAGCAGTTCTTC. It translates to CASSLDNRLNYNEQFF. The chain is built from TRBV11-2 and TRBJ2-1; a possible D gene is TRBD2 (5 bases). The CDR3 consists of 16 residues. Germline CDR1 is SGHAT and CDR2 is FQNNGV. The V end was cut by 0 bases, the J end by 4 bases, with 13 bases between.

This clone appeared a single time. The rearrangement links TRBV27 to TRBJ2-3; D remains unclear. Deletions cut 0 bases from V and 5 bases from J, with 12 bases between. CDR1 and CDR2 (germline): MNHEY, SMNVEV (reference sequence). The CDR3 extends over 15 amino acids. The CDR3 bases are TGTGCCAGCAGTTTATCAGCGCTGTCTCGAGATACGCAGTATTTT. This gives the protein CASSLSALSRDTQYF.

The genes are TRBV7-8 and TRBJ2-5, with TRBD2 matching 7 bases. This CDR3 contains 15 residues. V was clipped by 5 bases and J by 0 bases; unmatched bases: 6. Germline lookup yields CDR1 SGHVS and CDR2 FQNEAQ. CDR3 in amino acids: CASSPRSGNQETQYF. CDR3 nucleotide sequence: TGTGCCAGCAGCCCCCGGAGCGGGAACCAAGAGACCCAGTACTTC. Full variable domain (outside the CDR3, taken from reference TRBV7-8 and TRBJ2-5): GAGVSQSPRYKVAKRGQDVALRCDPISGHVSLFWYQQALGQGPEFLTYFQNEAQLDKSGLPSDRFFAERPEGSVSTLKIQRTQQEDSAVYLCASSPRSGNQETQYFGPGTRLLVL.

The chain recombines TRBV7-8 with TRBJ2-2; D remains ambiguous. With 0 bases removed from V and 6 bases from J, the gap between germline ends came to 8 bases. Germline CDR1 reads SGHVS; CDR2 reads FQNEAQ. CDR3 length equals 14 residues. CDR3 loop: CASSLARWAGELFF. The CDR3 bases are TGTGCCAGCAGCTTAGCGCGGTGGGCCGGGGAGCTGTTTTTT.

The CDR3 sequence is CASSFSSGTGYGYTF. DNA of the CDR3: TGTGCCAGCAGTTTTTCCTCCGGGACAGGCTATGGCTACACCTTC. V usage is TRBV6-6 and J usage is TRBJ1-2, with 8 nucleotides matching TRBD1. V gave up 4 bases and J gave up 4 bases; unmatched junction bases: 8. The CDR3 runs to 15 residues. Germline loops: CDR1 MNHNY, CDR2 SVGAGI (reference sequence).

With respect to this clone: Distinct nucleotide sequences in the sample also encode this CDR3. V gene TRBV9 combines with J gene TRBJ2-1; 9 nucleotides line up with TRBD2. V lost 0 bases and J lost 0; bases outside the gene matches: 1. CDR3 length: 16 amino acids. The V gene's germline CDR1 is SGDLS and CDR2 YYNGEE. In DNA form, the CDR3 reads TGTGCCAGCAGCGTAGGTAGCGGGAGCTCCTACAATGAGCAGTTCTTC. Amino acids: CASSVGSGSSYNEQFF.

The genes are TRBV6-6 and TRBJ1-2, with D unclear. V lost 6 bases to trimming and J lost 2 bases, with 19 bases between them. Germline values: CDR1 MNHNY, CDR2 SVGAGI (reference sequence). This CDR3 comprises 16 residues. CDR3 in DNA: TGTGCCAGCAGCCCAGGCGGCCTGACCGACAACTATGGCTACACCTTC. Translating it yields CASSPGGLTDNYGYTF.

This chain connects TRBV4-1 to TRBJ2-3, with D possibly being TRBD1 (6 bases). The V end was cut by 4 bases, the J end by 5 bases, with 19 bases between. The germline V gene encodes CDR1 MGHRA and CDR2 YSYEKL. The CDR3 covers 16 residues. CDR3 amino acids: CASSPGRDRTKDTQYF. The CDR3 DNA sequence: TGCGCCAGCAGCCCTGGGCGAGACAGGACGAAAGATACGCAGTATTTT.

The genes are TRBV7-9 and TRBJ2-5; D not resolved. The CDR3 is 15 amino acids. In germline, CDR1 is SEHNR, CDR2 FQNEAQ (reference sequence). The V end was cut by 0 bases, the J end by 1 base, with 9 bases between. The CDR3 protein is CASSLALGGQETQYF. DNA of the CDR3: TGTGCCAGCAGCTTAGCGCTGGGCGGCCAAGAGACCCAGTACTTC.

This chain connects TRBV6-5 to TRBJ2-1; 9 bases are a match to TRBD2. CDR1 and CDR2 from the germline V gene are MNHEY and SVGAGI. The CDR3 covers 15 residues. With V trimmed by 2 bases and J by 4 bases, 3 bases remained unmatched. CDR3 nucleotides: TGTGCCAGCAGTTACCTGACTAGCGGTTACAATGAGCAGTTCTTC. This encodes CASSYLTSGYNEQFF.

This clone has just one count. The chain employs TRBV7-9 and TRBJ2-7, with D unclear. Germline V gene sequence: CDR1 SEHNR, CDR2 FQNEAQ (reference sequence). Deletions cut 5 bases from V and 5 bases from J, with 4 bases between. The CDR3 covers 10 residues. This chain's CDR3 is CASSGDEQYF. In DNA, the CDR3 is TGTGCCAGCAGCGGGGACGAGCAGTACTTC.

The V and J genes are TRBV27 and TRBJ2-7; D might be TRBD2 (5 bases). V was clipped by 6 bases and J by 3 bases, with 15 bases between them. The germline V gene encodes CDR1 MNHEY and CDR2 SMNVEV (reference sequence). CDR3 length: 14 amino acids. CDR3 sequence reads: CASRSVARRYEQYF. The DNA of the CDR3 is TGTGCCAGCAGGAGCGTAGCGAGGCGCTACGAGCAGTACTTC.

This chain connects TRBV7-3 to TRBJ2-3; TRBD2 is a possible D gene (5 bases). Per the germline V gene, CDR1 is SGHTA and CDR2 is FQGTGA. The CDR3 has 13 residues. Trimming stripped 0 bases from V and 8 bases from J, with 9 bases between. Here the CDR3 DNA reads TGTGCCAGCAGCTTAACGTCGGCGGGTACGCAGTATTTT. This encodes CASSLTSAGTQYF.

CDR3 residues: CASSLSNAEKIEGYTF. Here the CDR3 DNA reads TGTGCCAGCAGCCTCAGTAATGCAGAGAAGATTGAGGGCTACACCTTC. V usage is TRBV7-9 and J usage is TRBJ1-2; D gene ambiguous. V was pared by 5 bases and J by 8 bases, with 24 bases between. The CDR3 length is 16 residues. Germline V gene lookup returns CDR1 SEHNR and CDR2 FQNEAQ (reference sequence).